One and the same sample provided the 9 T cell receptor beta chains below, sequenced in a study of blood T cell repertoires in COVID-19. Method: immunoSEQ multiplex PCR; TCRdb's copy keeps in-frame clones and lacks some. Found here are 160,000 or so clones, around nine tenths of them singletons; the top ten hold under 13%. Material for sequencing was peripheral blood. The receptors here all came from a woman in her seventies with COVID-19, enrolled during active disease.

The V gene is TRBV2, the J gene TRBJ1-5; D may be TRBD1 (6 bases). The CDR3 is 14 residues long. Trimming shortened V by 4 bases and J by 6 bases, and 13 bases separated the two germline ends. From germline, CDR1 is SNHLY and CDR2 FYNNEI. CDR3 loop: CASSGGLSGQPQHF. The CDR3 bases are TGTGCCAGCAGTGGGGGGCTGAGTGGTCAGCCCCAGCATTTT.

V usage is TRBV11-2 and J usage is TRBJ1-4; D gene unclear. The germline V gene encodes CDR1 SGHAT and CDR2 FQNNGV. This CDR3 spans 15 amino acids. V dropped 5 bases and J dropped 8 bases, with 18 bases sitting between them. The DNA of the CDR3 is TGTGCCAGCAGCCTGGGGTCGGGGATTGGAGAAAAACTGTTTTTT. Translated: CASSLGSGIGEKLFF.

The chain uses TRBV5-1 and TRBJ1-6; D call uncertain. V was trimmed by 0 bases and J by 8 bases, leaving 6 bases between them. The CDR3 has 13 amino acids. Germline CDR1 SGHRS, CDR2 YFSETQ. The CDR3 reads CASSLVSDSPLHF. CDR3 DNA sequence: TGCGCCAGCAGCTTGGTTTCGGATTCACCCCTCCACTTT.

V gene TRBV2 combines with J gene TRBJ2-3; possibly TRBD2 for D (6 bases). CDR3 size: 16 residues. V shed 5 bases and J shed 5 bases, with 20 bases lying between them. CDR1 and CDR2 (germline): SNHLY, FYNNEI. CDR3 sequence (DNA): TGTGCCAGCAGTATGGGACTGTCAACCTCCGGAGATACGCAGTATTTT. It is translated as CASSMGLSTSGDTQYF.

The count of this clone is one. The chain links TRBV7-9 to TRBJ1-1, with D possibly matching TRBD1 (6 bases). This CDR3 spans 14 amino acids. Germline lookup yields CDR1 SEHNR and CDR2 FQNEAQ (reference sequence). The V gene lost 4 bases and the J gene lost 0 bases, with 9 bases spanning the gap. This CDR3 reads CASSWDKLNTEAFF. In DNA form, the CDR3 reads TGTGCCAGCAGCTGGGACAAGTTGAACACTGAAGCTTTCTTT. Together with reference TRBV7-9 and TRBJ1-1, the CDR3 gives the full variable domain: DTGVSQNPRHKITKRGQNVTFRCDPISEHNRLYWYRQTLGQGPEFLTYFQNEAQLEKSRLLSDRFSAERPKGSFSTLEIQRTEQGDSAMYLCASSWDKLNTEAFFGQGTRLTVV.

CDR3 in amino acids: CSATRDYLWFF. CDR3 DNA sequence: TGCAGTGCTACCCGGGACTACTTATGGTTCTTC. The chain joins TRBV20-1 to TRBJ2-1; TRBD2 agrees at 7 bases. J lost 15 bases, V lost 4 bases, and 9 bases had no gene match. Germline V gene data show CDR1 as DFQATT and CDR2 as SNEGSKA (reference sequence). This CDR3 has 11 residues.

The chain couples TRBV19 to TRBJ1-5; D possibly corresponds to TRBD1 (5 bases). The CDR3 length is 15 residues. V shed 1 base and J shed 2 bases, with 9 bases lying between them. From germline, CDR1 is LNHDA and CDR2 SQIVND (reference sequence). CDR3 DNA: TGTGCCAGTAGTATAGCGGGGGGAGGCAATCAGCCCCAGCATTTT. It encodes CASSIAGGGNQPQHF.

The chain is built from TRBV7-8 and TRBJ1-1; no reliable D call. Looked up from germline, CDR1 is SGHVS and CDR2 is FQNEAQ. CDR3 length: 18 amino acids. Trimming pared 1 base from V and 2 bases from J, leaving 20 bases between. The DNA for the CDR3 is TGTGCCAGCAGCTTAGGGGCAGACCTTCAAATCTTAAACACTGAAGCTTTCTTT. Translated, it gives CASSLGADLQILNTEAFF.

The chain joins TRBV28 to TRBJ1-2; 9 positions match TRBD1. The V gene's germline CDR1 is MDHEN and CDR2 SYDVKM. With 8 bases clipped from V and 4 bases from J, the junction kept 8 bases outside the gene matches. The CDR3 loop spans 14 amino acids. The CDR3 DNA sequence: TGTGCCAGCGGATCGGGACAGGGCCTCTATGGCTACACCTTC. It specifies CASGSGQGLYGYTF.